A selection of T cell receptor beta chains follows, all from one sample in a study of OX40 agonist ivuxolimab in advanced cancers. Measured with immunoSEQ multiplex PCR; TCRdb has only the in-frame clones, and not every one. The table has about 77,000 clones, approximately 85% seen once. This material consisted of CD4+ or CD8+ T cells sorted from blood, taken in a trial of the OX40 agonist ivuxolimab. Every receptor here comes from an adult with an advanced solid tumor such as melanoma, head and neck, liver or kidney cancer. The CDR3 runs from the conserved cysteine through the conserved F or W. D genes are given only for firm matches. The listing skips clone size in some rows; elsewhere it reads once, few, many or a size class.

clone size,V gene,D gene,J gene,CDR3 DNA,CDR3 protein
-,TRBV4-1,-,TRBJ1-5,TGCGCCAGCAGCCCCAGACAGTTATCAAATCAGCCCCAGCATTTT,CASSPRQLSNQPQHF
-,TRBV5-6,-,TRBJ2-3,TGTGCCTCAAGCCCTCAATGGGGCACAGATACGCAGTATTTT,CASSPQWGTDTQYF
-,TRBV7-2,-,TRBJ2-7,TGTGCCAGCAGCTTAGTCGCGTTTTCTCGGGAGCAGTACTTC,CASSLVAFSREQYF
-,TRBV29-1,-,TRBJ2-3,TGCAGCGTTGAGGTTCGGGGAGGTACGCAGTATTTT,CSVEVRGGTQYF
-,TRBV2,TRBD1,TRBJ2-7,TGTGCCAGCAGCCTGGGACAGGGCCCCTACGAGCAGTACTTC,CASSLGQGPYEQYF
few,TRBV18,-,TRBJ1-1,TGTGCCAGCTCTGAGAGGGGGGGCCCGAACACTGAAGCTTTCTTT,CASSERGGPNTEAFF
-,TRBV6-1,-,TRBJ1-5,TGTGCCAGCAGTGAGCAAGGCCTCTATAGCAATCAGCCCCAGCATTTT,CASSEQGLYSNQPQHF
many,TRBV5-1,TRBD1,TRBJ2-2,TGCGCCAGCGCAACAGGGGGCGCCTACACCGGGGAGCTGTTTTTT,CASATGGAYTGELFF
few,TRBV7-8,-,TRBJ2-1,TGTGCCAGCAGCCCGGTCCCGGGACCTAAGGAAGGTCATGAGCAGTTCTTC,CASSPVPGPKEGHEQFF
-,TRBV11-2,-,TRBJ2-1,TGTGCCAGCAGCCCCCGCAGGGGCCCCAATGAGCAGTTCTTC,CASSPRRGPNEQFF
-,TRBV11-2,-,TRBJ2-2,TGTGCCAGCAGCTTAGCACTAGGGAACACCGGGGAGCTGTTTTTT,CASSLALGNTGELFF
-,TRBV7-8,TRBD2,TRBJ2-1,TGTGCCAGCAGACAACCTCCTAGCGGGACTTACAATGAGCAGTTCTTC,CASRQPPSGTYNEQFF
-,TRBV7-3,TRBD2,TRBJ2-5,TGTGCCAGCAGCCCCGCGGGGGGTCCTCAAGAGACCCAGTACTTC,CASSPAGGPQETQYF
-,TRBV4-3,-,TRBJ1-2,TGCGCCAGCAGCCAAGAGATACGGAACAGGGACTATGGCTACACCTTC,CASSQEIRNRDYGYTF
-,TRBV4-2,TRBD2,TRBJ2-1,TGTGCCAGCAGCTTTCGGACTAGCGGGGAATCCCAGGATGAGCAGTTCTTC,CASSFRTSGESQDEQFF
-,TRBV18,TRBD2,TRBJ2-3,TGTGCCAGCTCACCACAAAGCGGGGGTGTTAGCACAGATACGCAGTATTTT,CASSPQSGGVSTDTQYF
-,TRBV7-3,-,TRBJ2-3,TGTGCCAGCAGCCCTGCGGGGCAGAGCACAGATACGCAGTATTTT,CASSPAGQSTDTQYF
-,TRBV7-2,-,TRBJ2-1,TGTGCCAGCAGGCAGACGGGCCTTGCCTACAATGAGCAGTTCTTC,CASRQTGLAYNEQFF
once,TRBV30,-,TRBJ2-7,TGTGCCTGGAGCTACGGCGACGGACCCTACGAGCAGTACTTC,CAWSYGDGPYEQYF
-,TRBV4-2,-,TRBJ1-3,TGTGCCAGCAGCCAAGAAGCAGGTGGAAACACCATATATTTT,CASSQEAGGNTIYF
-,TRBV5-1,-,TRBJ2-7,TGCGCCAGCAGCGCAGGTACAGAATACTACGAGCAGTACTTC,CASSAGTEYYEQYF
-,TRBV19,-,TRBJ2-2,TGTGCCAGTAGTAGAGCAAACACCGGGGAGCTGTTTTTT,CASSRANTGELFF
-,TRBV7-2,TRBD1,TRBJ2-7,TGTGCCAGCGTCCCGGGACAGGGGGCGATTAGGCAGTACTTC,CASVPGQGAIRQYF
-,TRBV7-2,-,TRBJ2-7,TGTGCCAGCAGCCGGGGGTCGGTATCCTACGAGCAGTACTTC,CASSRGSVSYEQYF